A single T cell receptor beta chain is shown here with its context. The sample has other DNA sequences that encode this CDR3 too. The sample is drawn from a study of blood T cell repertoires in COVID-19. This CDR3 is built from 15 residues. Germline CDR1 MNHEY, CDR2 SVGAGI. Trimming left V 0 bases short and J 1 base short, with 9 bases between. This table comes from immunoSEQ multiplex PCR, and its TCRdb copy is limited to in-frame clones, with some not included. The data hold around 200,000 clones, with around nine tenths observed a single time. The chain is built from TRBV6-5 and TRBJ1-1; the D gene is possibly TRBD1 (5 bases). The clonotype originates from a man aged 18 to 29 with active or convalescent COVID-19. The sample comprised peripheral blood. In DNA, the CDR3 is TGTGCCAGCAGTTACTCTTATAGGGGGAACACTGAAGCTTTCTTT. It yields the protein CASSYSYRGNTEAFF.